Below, one TCR beta chain is given with its context. The data were taken from a study of blood T cell repertoires in COVID-19. Germline assignment: CDR1 SGHRS and CDR2 YFSETQ. V trimming: 4 bases; J trimming: 5 bases; junction bases outside the gene matches: 7. The CDR3 consists of 15 residues. The assay was immunoSEQ multiplex PCR, and TCRdb's table has in-frame clones only and misses some. The sample holds about 170,000 clones; roughly four fifths are singletons and the top ten take about a fifth. This receptor was identified in a woman of 80 years or more with acute or convalescent COVID-19. The sample was peripheral blood. The V and J genes are TRBV5-1 and TRBJ2-2; 8 bases are a match to TRBD2. The CDR3 sequence: CASSPRTSKTGELFF. The CDR3 DNA reads TGCGCCAGCAGCCCTAGGACTAGCAAGACCGGGGAGCTGTTTTTT.